A single sample gave rise to the 27 T cell receptor beta chains below, sequenced in a study of Ad26.COV2.S vaccination and SARS-CoV-2 variants. Specified treatment: around 19 received Ad26.COV2.S at low or high dose, single or two shots; about 5 received placebo; per-sample allocation not given. It was on day 63 after the first vaccine or placebo injection that samples were taken. TCRdb's copy holds only in-frame clones and misses some; the assay was immunoSEQ multiplex PCR. This table has about 480,000 clones, around nine tenths appearing once. This sample comprised peripheral blood, obtained in a trial of Ad26.COV2.S vaccine versus placebo. The origin of the receptors is a person between 18 and 65 years old who received the Ad26.COV2.S COVID-19 vaccine or a placebo.

The gene calls are TRBV28 and TRBJ2-7; perhaps TRBD2 as D (6 bases). V was cut by 4 bases and J by 1 base, with 14 bases left in between. The CDR3 runs to 15 residues. Germline V gene data show CDR1 as MDHEN and CDR2 as SYDVKM. The CDR3 loop is CASSSTQRVSYEQYF. The CDR3 DNA is TGTGCCAGCAGTTCCACCCAGCGGGTATCCTACGAGCAGTACTTC.

The rearrangement links TRBV19 to TRBJ2-2, with 9 nucleotides matching TRBD2. The CDR3 extends over 15 amino acids. Looked up from germline, CDR1 is LNHDA and CDR2 is SQIVND (reference sequence). The V segment lost 6 bases and the J segment 5 bases; nucleotides outside the gene matches: 7. CDR3 sequence reads: CASSTSSGKTGELFF. The DNA for the CDR3 is TGTGCCAGTAGCACATCTAGCGGGAAGACCGGGGAGCTGTTTTTT.

V and J are TRBV6-5 and TRBJ1-2; D remains ambiguous. Trimming left V 0 bases short and J 7 bases short, with 9 bases between. Germline V gives CDR1 MNHEY, CDR2 SVGAGI. This CDR3 region has 13 residues. The CDR3 loop reads CASSYSVNGGYTF. CDR3 coding DNA: TGTGCCAGCAGTTACTCCGTAAATGGTGGCTACACCTTC.

The V and J genes are TRBV20-1 and TRBJ2-4; no clear D. The CDR3 loop spans 11 amino acids. CDR1 is DFQATT, CDR2 SNEGSKA, per germline (reference sequence). The ends were cut back, 2 bases at V and 8 bases at J, with 7 bases in the middle. The CDR3 is CSARHADIQYF. Written as DNA, the CDR3 is TGCAGTGCTAGACACGCGGACATTCAGTACTTC.

This clone was recorded only once. Other nucleotide sequences in the sample specify the same CDR3. This chain joins TRBV28 and TRBJ1-2, with a weak D call TRBD1 (5 bases). V lost 5 bases to trimming and J lost 4 bases, with 8 bases between them. Per the germline V gene, CDR1 is MDHEN and CDR2 is SYDVKM. This CDR3 has 12 amino acids. This chain's CDR3 is CASSPGTYGYTF. In nucleotides, the CDR3 is TGTGCCAGCAGTCCCGGGACCTATGGCTACACCTTC.

This clone came up once. This rearrangement joins TRBV7-8 to TRBJ2-6, with D tentatively TRBD1 or TRBD2 (5 bases each). Deletions cut 1 base from V and 1 base from J, with 5 bases between. The CDR3 has 15 residues. Looked up from germline, CDR1 is SGHVS and CDR2 is FQNEAQ. In DNA form, the CDR3 reads TGTGCCAGCAGCTTAGGGGGGTCTGGGGCCAACGTCCTGACTTTC. Its protein product is CASSLGGSGANVLTF.

The chain couples TRBV7-9 to TRBJ2-5; D ambiguous. This CDR3 region has 12 residues. Trimming took 2 bases from V and 9 from J, leaving 10 bases between them. Germline V gene data show CDR1 as SEHNR and CDR2 as FQNEAQ (reference sequence). In DNA, the CDR3 is TGTGCCAGCAGCTTAATAGTACGGGCCCAGTACTTC. This translates into CASSLIVRAQYF.

The J gene is TRBJ2-1, the V gene TRBV3-1 (or the pseudogene TRBV3-2); D call uncertain. V lost 1 base to trimming and J lost 0 bases, with 7 bases between them. CDR1 is LGHDT, CDR2 YNNKEL, per germline (reference sequence). The CDR3 runs 15 residues. The CDR3 bases are TGTGCCAGCAGCCAAGGGTGGAGCTCCTACAATGAGCAGTTCTTC. It translates to CASSQGWSSYNEQFF.

This chain connects TRBV9 to TRBJ2-6; D is perhaps TRBD1 (5 bases). The germline CDR1 and CDR2 sequences are SGDLS and YYNGEE. The ends were cut back, 0 bases at V and 0 bases at J, with 7 bases in the middle. The CDR3 contains 16 residues. The CDR3 DNA reads TGTGCCAGCAGCGTAGAAGGGGTCTCTGGGGCCAACGTCCTGACTTTC. Its protein product is CASSVEGVSGANVLTF.

The rearrangement uses TRBV4-3 and TRBJ2-3, with 7 bases aligning to TRBD1. V trimming: 3 bases; J trimming: 4 bases; junction bases outside the gene matches: 10. Germline lookup yields CDR1 LGHNA and CDR2 YSLEER. This CDR3 is 16 amino acids long. The CDR3 DNA sequence: TGCGCCAGCAGCCAGTCAGATAACGACAGGGCAGATACGCAGTATTTT. This codes for CASSQSDNDRADTQYF.

The chain carries TRBV2 and TRBJ2-1, with 12 bases matching TRBD2. This CDR3 spans 17 amino acids. V gave up 3 bases and J gave up 7 bases; unmatched junction bases: 10. Germline CDR1 and CDR2: SNHLY and FYNNEI. The CDR3 loop is CASSDRQLAGGVNEQFF. The CDR3 region has the DNA TGTGCCAGCAGTGACAGGCAACTAGCGGGAGGAGTAAATGAGCAGTTCTTC.

Notes on this clone: Other DNA sequences in this sample translate to the same CDR3. V usage is TRBV28 and J usage is TRBJ1-1; D is unresolved. Germline V lookup: CDR1 MDHEN, CDR2 SYDVKM. Trimming stripped 2 bases from V and 6 bases from J, with 10 bases between. The CDR3 is made up of 13 amino acids. The CDR3 DNA is TGTGCCAGCAGTTTAGAATCGCGGGCTGAAGCTTTCTTT. Protein product: CASSLESRAEAFF. The entire variable domain, with the rest obtained from reference TRBV28 and TRBJ1-1, is as follows: DVKVTQSSRYLVKRTGEKVFLECVQDMDHENMFWYRQDPGLGLRLIYFSYDVKMKEKGDIPEGYSVSREKKERFSLILESASTNQTSMYLCASSLESRAEAFFGQGTRLTVV.

The chain is built from TRBV3-1 (or the pseudogene TRBV3-2) and TRBJ2-1, with a possible D match to TRBD2 (6 bases). V dropped 2 bases and J dropped 0 bases, with 8 bases sitting between them. The CDR3 length is 15 residues. Germline V lookup: CDR1 LGHDT, CDR2 YNNKEL (reference sequence). The CDR3 DNA reads TGTGCCAGCAGCCAACTAGCGAGCTCCTACAATGAGCAGTTCTTC. Protein product: CASSQLASSYNEQFF.

The genes are TRBV7-2 and TRBJ1-6, with D unresolved. Looked up from germline, CDR1 is SGHTA and CDR2 is FQGNSA. The CDR3 runs to 13 residues. V was trimmed by 1 base and J by 14 bases, leaving 12 bases between them. The DNA of the CDR3 is TGTGCCAGCAGCTTAGGACCCTTTCAAGCCCTCCACTTT. Residues: CASSLGPFQALHF. The full variable domain, with the rest looked up from reference TRBV7-2 and TRBJ1-6, is GAGVSQSPSNKVTEKGKDVELRCDPISGHTALYWYRQSLGQGLEFLIYFQGNSAPDKSGLPSDRFSAERTGGSVSTLTIQRTQQEDSAVYLCASSLGPFQALHFGNGTRLTVT.

The chain joins TRBV27 to TRBJ1-6, with D perhaps matching TRBD1 (5 bases). V was cut by 6 bases and J by 0 bases, with 9 bases left in between. This CDR3 is built from 15 residues. Germline V gene sequence: CDR1 MNHEY, CDR2 SMNVEV (reference sequence). This CDR3 is CASRRGSSYNSPLHF. The CDR3 DNA reads as TGTGCCAGCAGGCGGGGGAGCTCCTATAATTCACCCCTCCACTTT.

The chain is built from TRBV19 and TRBJ1-2, with D possibly being TRBD1 (5 bases). There are 14 residues in the CDR3. CDR1 LNHDA and CDR2 SQIVND come from the germline V gene (reference sequence). The V end was cut by 3 bases, the J end by 3 bases, with 11 bases between. The CDR3 region has the DNA TGTGCCAGTAGTATTGTCGGGGGGGACTATGGCTACACCTTC. This codes for CASSIVGGDYGYTF.

CDR3 protein: CASSVDPKNIQYF. For the CDR3, the DNA is TGTGCCAGCAGTGTAGACCCCAAAAACATTCAGTACTTC. This sequence joins TRBV27 and TRBJ2-4; D is uncertain. The CDR3 has 13 amino acids. CDR1 is MNHEY and CDR2 is SMNVEV in the germline V gene (reference sequence). V lost 5 bases to trimming and J lost 2 bases, with 7 bases between them.

The CDR3 is CASSSRDRARLYGYTF. The CDR3 DNA sequence: TGTGCCAGCAGCTCCCGGGACAGGGCGCGATTGTATGGCTACACCTTC. This chain joins TRBV7-2 and TRBJ1-2, with 9 positions matching TRBD1. The CDR3 consists of 16 residues. Per germline, CDR1 SGHTA and CDR2 FQGNSA. V lost 4 bases, J lost 5 bases, and 11 bases stayed unmatched.

The chain has TRBV19 and TRBJ2-7; possible D gene TRBD2, 5 bases. Germline V gene data show CDR1 as LNHDA and CDR2 as SQIVND (reference sequence). V shed 1 base and J shed 6 bases, with 16 bases lying between them. The CDR3 totals 15 residues. CDR3 loop: CASSIAGAGKGEQYF. CDR3 coding DNA: TGTGCCAGTAGTATAGCGGGCGCCGGGAAAGGCGAGCAGTACTTC.

This clone has ten or more counts. The chain uses TRBV4-2 and TRBJ2-1; TRBD1 is a possible D gene (5 bases). V was shortened by 1 base and J by 5 bases, with 12 bases between the two germline ends. The length of the CDR3 is 15 residues. Germline values: CDR1 LGHNA, CDR2 YNFKEQ. This chain's CDR3 is CASSQGQYRNNEQFF. The CDR3 coding sequence is TGTGCCAGCAGCCAAGGTCAGTACAGGAACAATGAGCAGTTCTTC.

The V call is TRBV28, the J call TRBJ1-1; perhaps TRBD1 as D (5 bases). CDR1 MDHEN and CDR2 SYDVKM come from the germline V gene. The CDR3 covers 15 residues. V was cut by 5 bases and J by 0 bases, with 13 bases left in between. The CDR3 loop reads CASSPHQGMNTEAFF. The CDR3 DNA follows: TGTGCCAGCAGTCCACATCAGGGAATGAACACTGAAGCTTTCTTT.

V usage is TRBV5-1 and J usage is TRBJ1-2; D unclear. V dropped 4 bases and J dropped 6 bases, with 13 bases sitting between them. The CDR3 totals 13 residues. Germline V gene sequence: CDR1 SGHRS, CDR2 YFSETQ. The CDR3 DNA follows: TGCGCCAGCAGCCCGGGCCCTGGGGATGGCTACACCTTC. Residues: CASSPGPGDGYTF.

The chain employs TRBV27 and TRBJ1-1; 9 bases are a match to TRBD1. In germline, CDR1 is MNHEY, CDR2 SMNVEV (reference sequence). CDR3 length: 15 residues. J lost 7 bases, V lost 5 bases, and 11 bases had no gene match. DNA of the CDR3: TGTGCCAGCAGTCCCACAGGGGGCCTAATTAGTGAAGCTTTCTTT. The encoded protein is CASSPTGGLISEAFF.

This clone was recorded only once. This chain's CDR3 is CASSLGAAGPGDTQYF. CDR3 nucleotide sequence: TGTGCCAGCAGCTTAGGAGCGGCAGGGCCCGGAGATACGCAGTATTTT. The J gene is TRBJ2-3, the V gene TRBV7-6, with D tentatively TRBD1 or TRBD2 (5 bases each). In germline, CDR1 is SGHVS, CDR2 FNYEAQ. Trimming shortened V by 1 base and J by 5 bases, and 16 bases separated the two germline ends. This CDR3 spans 16 amino acids.

Only one count was recorded for this clone. The rearrangement links TRBV28 to TRBJ2-3; weak D call: TRBD2 (6 bases). Trimming removed 4 bases at V and 9 bases at J, with 11 bases between. The CDR3 has 12 amino acids. Germline CDR1 MDHEN, CDR2 SYDVKM. CDR3 loop: CASSYLATTQYF. CDR3 bases: TGTGCCAGCAGTTACCTAGCGACAACGCAGTATTTT.

V usage is TRBV6-5 and J usage is TRBJ1-1; D perhaps matches TRBD1 (5 bases). Trimming took off 5 bases at V and 6 bases at J, with 19 bases between the two ends. From germline, CDR1 is MNHEY and CDR2 SVGAGI. This CDR3 is built from 15 residues. The CDR3 nucleotides are TGTGCCAGCAGTCACGGGGGGAATGGAAGGGCTGAAGCTTTCTTT. Its protein is CASSHGGNGRAEAFF.

V usage is TRBV14 and J usage is TRBJ1-2, with TRBD1 matching over 8 bases. V was pared by 8 bases and J by 5 bases, with 1 base of the junction left unmatched. Germline lookup yields CDR1 SGHDN and CDR2 FVKESK. The CDR3 is made up of 11 amino acids. The CDR3 DNA follows: TGTGCCAGCGGGACAGGTTATGGCTACACCTTC. As protein: CASGTGYGYTF.